Here is one TCR beta chain with its context. The antigen is undetermined. In the PCR, 60 Vbeta and 13 Jbeta primers were used. Measured with immunoSEQ multiplex PCR; TCRdb has only the in-frame clones, and not every one. The sample records some 130,000 clones, about three quarters being singletons. This entry comes from a study of cytomegalovirus exposure and HLA in healthy donors. Study-wide results and caveats: Most CMV-associated TCR beta chains were later found to appear HLA-restricted. Specificity for CMV antigens was confirmed in vitro for a few of the CMV-associated chains.

With 1 base clipped from V and 4 bases from J, the junction kept 4 bases outside the gene matches. CDR3 length equals 16 residues. Germline V lookup: CDR1 LNHDA, CDR2 SQIVND (reference sequence). The sample was PBMCs. This TCR was recovered from a female donor in good health and CMV-seropositive. This chain uses TRBV19 with TRBJ2-5; 12 bases line up with TRBD1. CDR3 sequence (DNA): TGTGCCAGTAGTATAGGCCGGGACAGGGGGCGAGAGACCCAGTACTTC. Its protein is CASSIGRDRGRETQYF.